This T cell receptor beta chain is drawn from a study of OX40 agonist ivuxolimab in advanced cancers. Study-level findings and limits: Among some nonresponders, normalized T-cell clonal expansion was also low. Expanded clones were, on average, more numerous among CD8+ T cells than CD4+. Both CD4+ and CD8+ T cell populations in blood had undergone clonal expansion by week 6 at 0.1 to 3.0 mg/kg.

On this clone: Its antigen is not known. One end of the junction does not line up with germline, which may come from a read error.

Produced via immunoSEQ multiplex PCR; TCRdb's table is partial and in-frame only. The data show 35,000 to 45,000 clones, less than 95% seen once. From germline, CDR1 is KGHSH and CDR2 LQKENI. CDR3 size: 12 residues. The chain carries TRBV18 and TRBJ2-3; TRBD2 aligns across 8 bases. The specimen was CD4+ or CD8+ T cells sorted from blood, collected in a trial of the OX40 agonist ivuxolimab. The TCR comes from an adult with an advanced solid tumor such as melanoma, head and neck, liver or kidney cancer. As DNA, the CDR3 is TGTGCCAGCTCAAGTAGCGGGGACCCAACCGATTTT. It translates to CASSSSGDPTDF.